Listed below are T cell receptor beta chains from one sample, sequenced in a study of blood T cell repertoires in COVID-19. TCRdb's table, derived via immunoSEQ multiplex PCR, lists solely in-frame clones and lacks some. The table shows about 160,000 clones, with about 87% occurring only once. The source material was peripheral blood. These receptors all come from a man aged 55 to 70 with COVID-19, enrolled during active disease. The CDR3 runs from the conserved cysteine through the conserved F or W. A D gene is named only where the DNA matches it firmly. A clone size is listed for some rows: how often the clone was seen (once, few, many), or a class if it is expanded.

DNA | CDR3 | D | J | V | length | size
TGTGCCAGCAGTTCTCAGGGGGCGCTTAATGAAAAACTGTTTTTT | CASSSQGALNEKLFF | TRBD1 | TRBJ1-4 | TRBV6-5 | 15 | .
TGTGCCAGCAAACAGGGGAAGACAGATACGCAGTATTTT | CASKQGKTDTQYF | TRBD1 | TRBJ2-3 | TRBV12-3/TRBV12-4 | 13 | .
TGCAGCGTTGAGACGGGACAGTTCAATGGCTACACCTTC | CSVETGQFNGYTF | TRBD1 | TRBJ1-2 | TRBV29-1 | 13 | .
TGTGCCAGCTCACCTAGTCAGGGGACGATCAAACCCCAGCATTTT | CASSPSQGTIKPQHF | . | TRBJ1-5 | TRBV18 | 15 | few
TGCAGCGTTGAATCAGGGGACAATCAGCCCCAGCATTTT | CSVESGDNQPQHF | . | TRBJ1-5 | TRBV29-1 | 13 | .
TGTGCCAGCAGAAGGTCGACAGAACCAAACTATGGCTACACCTTC | CASRRSTEPNYGYTF | . | TRBJ1-2 | TRBV27 | 15 | few
TGTGCCAGCAGCGCGACAGGGGGCTCATCTGGGGCCAACGTCCTGACTTTC | CASSATGGSSGANVLTF | TRBD1 | TRBJ2-6 | TRBV7-6 | 17 | .
TGTGCCAGCAGTTTATCCCCCGGGACAGGGGACACTGAAGCTTTCTTT | CASSLSPGTGDTEAFF | TRBD1 | TRBJ1-1 | TRBV28 | 16 | .
TGTGCCAGCAGCCCGATGGACACAGCAAATAAAGAGACCCAGTACTTC | CASSPMDTANKETQYF | . | TRBJ2-5 | TRBV7-3 | 16 | .
TGTGCCAGCAGCTCAGGGGTTTTGGGGTACGAGCAGTACTTC | CASSSGVLGYEQYF | . | TRBJ2-7 | TRBV7-9 | 14 | .
TGTGCCAGCAGCGCCCAGGTACTAGCGCTCAATGAGCAGTTCTTC | CASSAQVLALNEQFF | TRBD2 | TRBJ2-1 | TRBV9 | 15 | .
TGTGCCAGCAGTTTACTCCGGGACTATGGCTACACCTTC | CASSLLRDYGYTF | . | TRBJ1-2 | TRBV28 | 13 | .
TGTGCCAGCAGTCCTAAGGGGGCGTGGGAGCAGTACTTC | CASSPKGAWEQYF | TRBD1 | TRBJ2-7 | TRBV27 | 13 | .
TGTGCCAGCAGACCGGAAAGGGGTTTGGGCAATCAGCCCCAGCATTTT | CASRPERGLGNQPQHF | . | TRBJ1-5 | TRBV5-8 | 16 | .
TGTGCCAGCAGAAGGGGCGGGGGGTACCAAGAGACCCAGTACTTC | CASRRGGGYQETQYF | TRBD2 | TRBJ2-5 | TRBV7-2 | 15 | few
TGTGCCAGCAGTCGGACAGGGAACAATCAGCCCCAGCATTTT | CASSRTGNNQPQHF | TRBD1 | TRBJ1-5 | TRBV28 | 14 | .
TGTGCCAGCACCCCCCCACAGGGCTACACTGAAGCTTTCTTT | CASTPPQGYTEAFF | . | TRBJ1-1 | TRBV6-2/TRBV6-3 | 14 | .
TGTGCCAGCAGCCCCTCTGGGTGGGGCGCCCAGACTGAAGCTTTCTTT | CASSPSGWGAQTEAFF | . | TRBJ1-1 | TRBV28 | 16 | .
TGTGCCAGCAGCTTGTTAGAGGGGGACCACAATGAGCAGTTCTTC | CASSLLEGDHNEQFF | . | TRBJ2-1 | TRBV5-4 | 15 | .
TGTGCCAGCAGTAAGGGACTAGCGCGCTCTAATGAGCAGTTCTTC | CASSKGLARSNEQFF | TRBD2 | TRBJ2-1 | TRBV6-5 | 15 | .
TGTGCCAGCAGCCTTCTCGGGACAGGGGGCGAAGCTTTCTTT | CASSLLGTGGEAFF | TRBD1 | TRBJ1-1 | TRBV5-5 | 14 | .
TGTGCCAGCAGCTTGGCGGACAGGGGTTCCACTGAAGCTTTCTTT | CASSLADRGSTEAFF | TRBD1 | TRBJ1-1 | TRBV5-6 | 15 | .
TGTGCCAGCAGCCCCCCGGAGGGACTAGCGGGGGGTAGTGAGCAGTTCTTC | CASSPPEGLAGGSEQFF | TRBD2 | TRBJ2-1 | TRBV3-1/TRBV3-2 | 17 | .
TGTGCCAGCAGCCTCCAACAGGGGGCTAACTACAATGAGCAGTTCTTC | CASSLQQGANYNEQFF | TRBD1 | TRBJ2-1 | TRBV7-8 | 16 | .
TGTGCCATCAGTCAGACTAGCGCAGATACGCAGTATTTT | CAISQTSADTQYF | TRBD2 | TRBJ2-3 | TRBV10-3 | 13 | .
TGTGCCAGCAGCTTAGCGGGAGTAAGCAATGAGCAGTTCTTC | CASSLAGVSNEQFF | . | TRBJ2-1 | TRBV7-9 | 14 | .
TGTGCCAGTAGTATGTTATTAGGGAGAGGTACTGAAGCTTTCTTT | CASSMLLGRGTEAFF | . | TRBJ1-1 | TRBV19 | 15 | .
TGCGCCAGCAGACCGACTAGCGGGAGCATATACAATGAGCAGTTCTTC | CASRPTSGSIYNEQFF | TRBD2 | TRBJ2-1 | TRBV4-1 | 16 | .
TGTGCCAGCAGCCGGGCAGGGGTTACTGAAGCTTTCTTT | CASSRAGVTEAFF | . | TRBJ1-1 | TRBV5-6 | 13 | .
TGTGCCAGCAGGGGGGCCAGGGAAAGAAAACTGTTTTTT | CASRGARERKLFF | . | TRBJ1-4 | TRBV6-5 | 13 | once
TGTGCCAGCAGTTTATACGGGAACAGCATGGGGAATCCACCCCTCCACTTT | CASSLYGNSMGNPPLHF | . | TRBJ1-6 | TRBV27 | 17 | .
TGTGCCAGCACCCAAGGGGGACAGGGTAGTTCACCCCTCCACTTT | CASTQGGQGSSPLHF | TRBD1 | TRBJ1-6 | TRBV6-5 | 15 | few
TGTGCCAGCAGCTTACAGGTTAGTGGGAGTGAAGCTTTCTTT | CASSLQVSGSEAFF | . | TRBJ1-1 | TRBV11-3 | 14 | .
TGTGCCAGTAAAAGTTCCGGACTCATCCTAGCCCAGCAGTTCTTC | CASKSSGLILAQQFF | . | TRBJ2-1 | TRBV19 | 15 | once
TGTGCCAGCAGCCCGGATGCGGGGGGAGATGAAAAACTGTTTTTT | CASSPDAGGDEKLFF | . | TRBJ1-4 | TRBV5-4 | 15 | .
TGCGCCAGCAGTCATGGCAGAAACTATGGCTACACCTTC | CASSHGRNYGYTF | . | TRBJ1-2 | TRBV23-1 | 13 | once
TGCGCCAGCAGCTGGGCCGGCAACACCGGGGAGCTGTTTTTT | CASSWAGNTGELFF | . | TRBJ2-2 | TRBV5-1 | 14 | once
TGTGCCAGCAGCTTGGACAGGGATAGGACCCAGTACTTC | CASSLDRDRTQYF | TRBD1 | TRBJ2-5 | TRBV7-3 | 13 | .
TGCGCCAGCAGCCAAGATGGGGCCGCTTATAATTCACCCCTCCACTTT | CASSQDGAAYNSPLHF | . | TRBJ1-6 | TRBV4-1 | 16 | .
TGCAGTGCTAGTGACGGGCAAGAGACCCAGTACTTC | CSASDGQETQYF | . | TRBJ2-5 | TRBV20-1 | 12 | once
TGTGCTAGTGGACCTCGTCGACAGGGGGTCAATGAGCAGTTCTTC | CASGPRRQGVNEQFF | TRBD1 | TRBJ2-1 | TRBV12-5 | 15 | .
TGTGCCAGCAGCCTCGGGCTAGCAACAGATACGCAGTATTTT | CASSLGLATDTQYF | . | TRBJ2-3 | TRBV9 | 14 | .
TGTGCCAGCAGTTTAACAGGGGCGGGCGAGCAGTACTTC | CASSLTGAGEQYF | TRBD1 | TRBJ2-7 | TRBV12-3/TRBV12-4 | 13 | .
TGTGCTAGCAGCTTAGCCTATCCCCCGATGACAGGCAACATTCAGTACTTC | CASSLAYPPMTGNIQYF | . | TRBJ2-4 | TRBV7-7 | 17 | .
TGTGCCAGCAGCTTAACCCCAGTCTCTGGAAACACCATATATTTT | CASSLTPVSGNTIYF | . | TRBJ1-3 | TRBV7-2 | 15 | .
TGTGCCAGCAGTTCGACGGGTCCCAAACCCCAGCATTTT | CASSSTGPKPQHF | . | TRBJ1-5 | TRBV12-3/TRBV12-4 | 13 | .
TGTGCCAGCGAGGGACAGCTCAACACTGAAGCTTTCTTT | CASEGQLNTEAFF | TRBD1 | TRBJ1-1 | TRBV6-5 | 13 | .